The next 24 T cell receptor beta chains were all read from a single sample in a study of blood T cell repertoires in COVID-19. Measured with immunoSEQ multiplex PCR; TCRdb has only the in-frame clones, and not every one. The table has 200,000 or so clones, 85% seen once. Sequencing was carried out using peripheral blood. These receptors all stem from a man in his fifties or sixties with COVID-19, enrolled during active disease.

V is TRBV19 and J is TRBJ2-7; maybe TRBD1 (5 bases). Trimming removed 4 bases from V and 5 bases from J, with 18 bases in between. CDR3 length: 15 amino acids. Germline CDR1 reads LNHDA; CDR2 reads SQIVND (reference sequence). CDR3 DNA sequence: TGTGCCAGTAGTACCCCCGGTAGGGGCCGGGACGAGCAGTACTTC. Residues: CASSTPGRGRDEQYF.

The gene calls are TRBV5-1 and TRBJ2-3; 8 nucleotides match TRBD1. CDR3 length: 16 amino acids. Germline loops: CDR1 SGHRS, CDR2 YFSETQ. The V and J ends lost 4 bases and 4 bases, in that order; junction bases with no gene match: 11. The CDR3 DNA sequence: TGCGCCAGCAGCCCTGGGACAGGCTTATTCGCAGATACGCAGTATTTT. Its protein product is CASSPGTGLFADTQYF.

This clone was observed a single time. V and J are TRBV27 and TRBJ1-2; D may be TRBD1 (5 bases). Per the germline V gene, CDR1 is MNHEY and CDR2 is SMNVEV (reference sequence). The CDR3 is 15 residues long. Between the trimmed V and J ends, which lost 4 bases and 6 bases, there was a span of 18 bases. CDR3 protein: CASSSQEESGDGYTF. The CDR3, as DNA: TGTGCCAGCAGTTCTCAAGAAGAGTCGGGGGATGGCTACACCTTC.

This clone was counted a single time. This chain joins TRBV5-6 and TRBJ1-2; tentative D call: TRBD1 (5 bases). The germline V gene encodes CDR1 SGHDT and CDR2 YYEEEE. This CDR3 has 17 residues. Trimming removed 1 base from V and 1 base from J, with 17 bases in between. DNA for the CDR3: TGTGCCAGCAGCTTGCAATTCGACAGTCCCGATAACTATGGCTACACCTTC. Its translation: CASSLQFDSPDNYGYTF.

For the CDR3, the DNA is TGCGCCAGCCGCCAGGGGGCGGGCACCGGGGAGCTGTTTTTT. This encodes CASRQGAGTGELFF. The V and J genes are TRBV5-1 and TRBJ2-2; 8 positions agree with TRBD1. Germline-derived CDR1 and CDR2 are SGHRS and YFSETQ. Unmatched junction bases numbered 6, after V lost 7 bases and J lost 4 bases. CDR3 length equals 14 residues.

This clone was found once. The DNA for the CDR3 is TGTGCCAGCAGCTCCTCTGGGGGAGGGATGCAGTTCTTC. Translated: CASSSSGGGMQFF. The chain links TRBV7-3 to TRBJ2-1; 7 bases fit TRBD2. This CDR3 spans 13 amino acids. Germline V gene lookup returns CDR1 SGHTA and CDR2 FQGTGA. Unmatched junction bases numbered 9, after V lost 4 bases and J lost 12 bases.

This chain uses TRBV9 with TRBJ1-1; 11 bases match TRBD1. CDR1 is SGDLS and CDR2 is YYNGEE in the germline V gene. This CDR3 comprises 16 residues. Trimming took 4 bases from V and 4 from J; bases not matched to a gene: 9. CDR3 nucleotides: TGTGCCAGCAGCTCCCGGACAGGGGGCAGGGGCACTGAAGCTTTCTTT. Protein sequence: CASSSRTGGRGTEAFF. Filled out from reference TRBV9 and TRBJ1-1, the complete variable domain reads DSGVTQTPKHLITATGQRVTLRCSPRSGDLSVYWYQQSLDQGLQFLIQYYNGEERAKGNILERFSAQQFPDLHSELNLSSLELGDSALYFCASSSRTGGRGTEAFFGQGTRLTVV.

The rearrangement uses TRBV12-3 or TRBV12-4 and TRBJ1-1; the D gene is possibly TRBD1 (5 bases). Trimming pared 4 bases from V and 8 bases from J, leaving 8 bases between. This CDR3 is 11 amino acids long. The CDR3 protein is CASSSAGEAFF. The DNA for the CDR3 is TGTGCCAGCAGTTCGGCAGGGGAAGCTTTCTTT.

This sequence joins TRBV5-1 and TRBJ1-2; 8 nucleotides align to TRBD1. CDR3 length: 14 amino acids. Germline V gene data show CDR1 as SGHRS and CDR2 as YFSETQ. V shed 3 bases, J shed 4 bases, and the junction held 5 bases outside the gene matches. The CDR3: CASSSGTGTYGYTF. The CDR3 DNA is TGCGCCAGCAGCTCCGGGACAGGAACCTATGGCTACACCTTC.

The J gene is TRBJ1-6, the V gene TRBV3-1 (or the pseudogene TRBV3-2), with 10 bases that match TRBD1. This CDR3 has 18 amino acids. Unmatched junction bases numbered 17, after V lost 6 bases and J lost 9 bases. Germline V CDR1 and CDR2: LGHDT, YNNKEL (reference sequence). The CDR3 sequence is CASSQNKWTGGISSPLHF. CDR3 nucleotides: TGTGCCAGCAGTCAAAATAAATGGACAGGGGGAATAAGTTCACCCCTCCACTTT.

The chain employs TRBV5-1 and TRBJ1-4, with TRBD1 matching over 9 bases. Trimming at V came to 3 bases and at J to 7 bases, leaving 1 base not matched to a gene. Germline loops: CDR1 SGHRS, CDR2 YFSETQ. The length of the CDR3 is 13 residues. CDR3 sequence: CASSWDRAEKLFF. CDR3 nucleotides: TGCGCCAGCAGCTGGGACAGGGCTGAAAAACTGTTTTTT.

The CDR3 here is CASSYKGAYGYTF. The DNA of the CDR3 is TGTGCCAGCAGTTACAAGGGGGCCTATGGCTACACCTTC. The chain joins TRBV6-5 to TRBJ1-2; 7 bases are shared with TRBD1. Trimming removed 2 bases from V and 4 bases from J; junction bases left unmatched: 1. The CDR3 runs to 13 residues. CDR1 and CDR2 from the germline V gene are MNHEY and SVGAGI.

V and J are TRBV7-2 and TRBJ2-1; 8 nucleotides agree with TRBD1. Germline assignment: CDR1 SGHTA and CDR2 FQGNSA. Trimming at V came to 2 bases and at J to 3 bases, leaving 3 bases not matched to a gene. The CDR3 is 15 amino acids. In nucleotides, the CDR3 is TGTGCCAGCAGCTTACGGACAGGGCACTACAATGAGCAGTTCTTC. Protein: CASSLRTGHYNEQFF.

The V gene is TRBV7-2, the J gene TRBJ2-5; D not certain. The CDR3 sequence is 16 residues long. Trimming took off 1 base at V and 2 bases at J, with 14 bases between the two ends. Germline loops: CDR1 SGHTA, CDR2 FQGNSA. The CDR3 DNA follows: TGTGCCAGCAGCTTAGTTGGGCAGGCCTATCAAGAGACCCAGTACTTC. Its protein is CASSLVGQAYQETQYF.

The chain couples TRBV25-1 to TRBJ1-6; no clear D gene. The CDR3 has 12 residues. Germline V gene data show CDR1 as MGHDK and CDR2 as SYGVNS. Trimming cost V 7 bases and J 10 bases, with 11 bases left between them. The CDR3 DNA follows: TGTGCCAGCAACCGGGGTGGGTCACCCCTCCACTTT. Translation gives CASNRGGSPLHF.

CDR3 protein: CASSYGRSLGGYTF. DNA of the CDR3: TGTGCCAGCAGTTACGGCAGGTCCCTTGGGGGCTACACCTTC. The gene calls are TRBV6-2 or TRBV6-3 and TRBJ1-2, with unresolved D. There are 14 residues in the CDR3. V lost 2 bases and J 8 bases, leaving 15 bases between the germline ends. In germline, CDR1 is MNHEY, CDR2 SVGEGT.

The V call is TRBV5-4, the J call TRBJ1-3; 8 nucleotides line up with TRBD1. J lost 4 bases, V lost 4 bases, and 4 bases had no gene match. CDR3 length: 14 residues. The germline CDR1 and CDR2 sequences are SGHNT and YYREEE (reference sequence). The CDR3 is CASSDDRGGNTIYF. The CDR3 nucleotides read TGTGCCAGCAGCGATGACAGGGGCGGAAACACCATATATTTT.

V usage is TRBV9 and J usage is TRBJ1-5; 12 bases line up with TRBD1. This CDR3 has 19 residues. The J segment lost 8 bases and the V segment lost 0 bases, leaving 15 bases of the junction unmatched. Per the germline V gene, CDR1 is SGDLS and CDR2 is YYNGEE. CDR3 region: CASSVEGVGQGAFREPQHF. The CDR3 DNA reads as TGTGCCAGCAGCGTAGAAGGTGTGGGACAGGGGGCGTTTAGGGAGCCCCAGCATTTT.

The gene calls are TRBV23-1 and TRBJ1-5, with 11 bases aligning to TRBD1. TRBV23-1 is given ORF status, its function remaining uncertain. The CDR3 runs to 18 residues. The junction had 14 bases not matched to a gene; V was cut back by 3 bases and J by 7 bases. The CDR3: CASSQHGQGAQGWQPQHF. DNA for the CDR3: TGCGCCAGCAGTCAGCATGGACAGGGGGCGCAGGGTTGGCAGCCCCAGCATTTT.

V usage is TRBV7-9 and J usage is TRBJ2-7, with TRBD1 matching over 8 bases. The CDR3 is 14 residues long. V was pared by 5 bases and J by 6 bases, with 9 bases of the junction left unmatched. The germline gives CDR1 SEHNR, CDR2 FQNEAQ (reference sequence). CDR3 region: CASSPDREIREQYF. In nucleotides, the CDR3 is TGTGCCAGCAGCCCGGACAGGGAGATCCGCGAGCAGTACTTC.

This clone was detected a few times. The V and J genes are TRBV12-3 or TRBV12-4 and TRBJ1-1; 8 bases are a match to TRBD1. Trimming cost V 10 bases and J 2 bases; bases outside gene matches: 3. CDR3 size: 12 residues. The CDR3 sequence is CATDRENTEAFF. The CDR3 nucleotides are TGTGCCACGGACAGGGAAAACACTGAAGCTTTCTTT.

This clone was found many times. The V and J genes are TRBV10-3 and TRBJ2-7; D gene uncertain. V lost 0 bases, J lost 5 bases, and 8 bases lay in between. Germline V CDR1 and CDR2: ENHRY, SYGVKD. This CDR3 is built from 13 residues. The CDR3 bases are TGTGCCATCAGTGAGTCGGCTCGCAACGAGCAGTACTTC. This encodes CAISESARNEQYF.

The V and J genes are TRBV11-2 and TRBJ2-1, with TRBD1 matching 9 bases. The CDR3 spans 17 residues. Germline V lookup: CDR1 SGHAT, CDR2 FQNNGV. With 0 bases clipped from V and 8 bases from J, the junction kept 11 bases outside the gene matches. CDR3 nucleotide sequence: TGTGCCAGCAGCTTAGATCGTTTGGGACAGGGTGGCGATGAGCAGTTCTTC. Its protein product is CASSLDRLGQGGDEQFF.

The gene calls are TRBV19 and TRBJ2-2, with TRBD1 matching 7 bases. Germline V gives CDR1 LNHDA, CDR2 SQIVND (reference sequence). The V gene end was trimmed by 3 bases and the J gene end by 5 bases; junction bases not matched to a gene: 3. The CDR3 contains 14 residues. The CDR3 is CASSMTGLTGELFF. CDR3 DNA: TGTGCCAGTAGTATGACAGGGCTAACCGGGGAGCTGTTTTTT.